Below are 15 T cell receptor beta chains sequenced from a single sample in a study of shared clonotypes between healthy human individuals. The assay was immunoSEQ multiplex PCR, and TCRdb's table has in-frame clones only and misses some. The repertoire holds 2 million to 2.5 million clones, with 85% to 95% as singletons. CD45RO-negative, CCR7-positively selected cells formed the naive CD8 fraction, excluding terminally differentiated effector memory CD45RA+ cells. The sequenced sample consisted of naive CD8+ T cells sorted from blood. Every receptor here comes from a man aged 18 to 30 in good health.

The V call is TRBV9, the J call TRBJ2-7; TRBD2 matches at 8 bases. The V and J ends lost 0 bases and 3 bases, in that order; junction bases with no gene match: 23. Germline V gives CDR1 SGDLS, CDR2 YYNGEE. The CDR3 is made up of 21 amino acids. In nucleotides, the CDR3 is TGTGCCAGCAGCGTAGTTTATCGGTGGGGTTCTCTATGCAGCGGGAGCTACGAGCAGTACTTC. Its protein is CASSVVYRWGSLCSGSYEQYF.

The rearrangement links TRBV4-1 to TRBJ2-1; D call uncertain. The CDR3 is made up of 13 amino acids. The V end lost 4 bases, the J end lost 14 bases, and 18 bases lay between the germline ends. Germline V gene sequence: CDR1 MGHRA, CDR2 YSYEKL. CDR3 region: CASSPSHGVWKFF. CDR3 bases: TGCGCCAGCAGCCCCTCCCACGGAGTGTGGAAGTTCTTC.

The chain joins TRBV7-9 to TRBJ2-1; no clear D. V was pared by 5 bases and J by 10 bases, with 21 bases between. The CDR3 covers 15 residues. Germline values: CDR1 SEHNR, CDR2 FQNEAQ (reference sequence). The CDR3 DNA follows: TGTGCCAGCAGCCCCCCGGCCCGCCTACAAGTAGAGCAGTTCTTC. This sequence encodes CASSPPARLQVEQFF.

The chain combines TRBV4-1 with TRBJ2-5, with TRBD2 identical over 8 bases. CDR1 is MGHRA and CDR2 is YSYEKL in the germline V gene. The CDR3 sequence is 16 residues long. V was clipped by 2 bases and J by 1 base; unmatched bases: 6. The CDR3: CASSQLAGPSQETQYF. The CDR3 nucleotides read TGCGCCAGCAGCCAATTAGCGGGGCCGTCCCAAGAGACCCAGTACTTC.

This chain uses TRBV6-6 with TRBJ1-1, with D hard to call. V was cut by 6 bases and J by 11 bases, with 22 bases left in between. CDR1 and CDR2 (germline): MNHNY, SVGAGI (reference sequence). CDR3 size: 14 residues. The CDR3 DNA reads TGTGCCAGCAGATTCCTCGGGCCTCTCCTTGGGGCTTTCTTT. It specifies CASRFLGPLLGAFF.

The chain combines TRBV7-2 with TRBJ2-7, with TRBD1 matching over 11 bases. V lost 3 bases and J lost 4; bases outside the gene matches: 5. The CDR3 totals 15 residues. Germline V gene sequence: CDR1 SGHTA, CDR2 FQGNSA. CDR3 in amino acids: CASSFGQGAKYEQYF. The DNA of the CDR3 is TGTGCCAGCAGCTTCGGACAGGGGGCGAAATACGAGCAGTACTTC.

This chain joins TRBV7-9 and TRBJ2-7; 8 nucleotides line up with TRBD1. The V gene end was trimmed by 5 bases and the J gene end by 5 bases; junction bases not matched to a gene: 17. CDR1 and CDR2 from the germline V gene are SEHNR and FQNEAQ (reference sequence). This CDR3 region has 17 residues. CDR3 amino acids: CASSPHGQGRLDDEQYF. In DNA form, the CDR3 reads TGTGCCAGCAGCCCCCATGGACAGGGTAGATTAGACGACGAGCAGTACTTC.

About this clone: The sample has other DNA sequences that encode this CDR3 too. The CDR3 protein is CASSYSDRNYGYTF. The CDR3, as DNA: TGTGCCAGCAGTTACTCGGACAGGAACTATGGCTACACCTTC. V gene TRBV6-6 combines with J gene TRBJ1-2; 7 bases are a match to TRBD1. The CDR3 sequence is 14 residues long. Germline CDR1 and CDR2: MNHNY and SVGAGI (reference sequence). Trimming took 0 bases from V and 2 from J; bases not matched to a gene: 0.

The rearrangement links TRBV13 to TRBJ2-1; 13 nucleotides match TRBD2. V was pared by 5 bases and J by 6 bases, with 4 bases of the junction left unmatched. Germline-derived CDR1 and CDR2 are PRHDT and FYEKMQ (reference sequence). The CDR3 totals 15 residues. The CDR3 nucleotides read TGTGCCAGCAGCACTAGCGGGGGGGCCCCCAATGAGCAGTTCTTC. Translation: CASSTSGGAPNEQFF.

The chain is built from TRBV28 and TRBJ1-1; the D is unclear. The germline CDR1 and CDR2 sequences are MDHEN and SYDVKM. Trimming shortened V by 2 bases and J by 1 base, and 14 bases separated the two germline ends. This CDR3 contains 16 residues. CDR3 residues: CASSLIRENPNTEAFF. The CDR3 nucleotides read TGTGCCAGCAGTTTAATCCGAGAGAACCCGAACACTGAAGCTTTCTTT.

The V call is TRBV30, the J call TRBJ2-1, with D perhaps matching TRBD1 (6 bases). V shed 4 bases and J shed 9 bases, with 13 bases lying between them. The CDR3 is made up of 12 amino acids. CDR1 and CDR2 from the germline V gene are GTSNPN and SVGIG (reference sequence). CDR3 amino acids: CAWNRADGEQFF. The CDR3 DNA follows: TGTGCCTGGAACAGGGCGGATGGTGAGCAGTTCTTC.

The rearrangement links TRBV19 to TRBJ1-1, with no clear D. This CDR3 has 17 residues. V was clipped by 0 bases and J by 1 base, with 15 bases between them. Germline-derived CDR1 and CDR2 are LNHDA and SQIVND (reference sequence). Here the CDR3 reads CASSIDPRTKPNTEAFF. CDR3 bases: TGTGCCAGTAGTATAGATCCCCGGACGAAACCGAACACTGAAGCTTTCTTT.

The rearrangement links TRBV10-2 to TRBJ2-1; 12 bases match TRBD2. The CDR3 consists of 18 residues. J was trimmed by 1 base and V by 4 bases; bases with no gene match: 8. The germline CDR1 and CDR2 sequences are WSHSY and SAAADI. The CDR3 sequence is CASSGLAGGPNSYNEQFF. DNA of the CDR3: TGCGCCAGCAGTGGCCTAGCGGGGGGGCCGAATTCCTACAATGAGCAGTTCTTC.

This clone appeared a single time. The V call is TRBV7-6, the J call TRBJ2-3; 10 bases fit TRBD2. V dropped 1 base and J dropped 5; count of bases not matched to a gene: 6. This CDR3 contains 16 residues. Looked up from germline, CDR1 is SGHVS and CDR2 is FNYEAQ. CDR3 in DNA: TGTGCCAGCAGCTTAGAGGGTACTAGCGGGATAGATACGCAGTATTTT. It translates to CASSLEGTSGIDTQYF.

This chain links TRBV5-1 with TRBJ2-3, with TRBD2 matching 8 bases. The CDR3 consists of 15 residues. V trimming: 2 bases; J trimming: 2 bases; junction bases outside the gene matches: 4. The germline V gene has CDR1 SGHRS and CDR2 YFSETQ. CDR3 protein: CASSFRGGHTDTQYF. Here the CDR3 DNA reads TGCGCCAGCAGCTTCCGGGGGGGCCACACAGATACGCAGTATTTT.